This TCR beta chain was observed in a study of shared clonotypes between healthy human individuals (dated by TCRdb to 2018 to 2021). Turning to the overall study: Three men and a couple of women, aged 18 to 49 years, made up the cohort. Each donor's leukapheresis produced roughly between roughly 0.94 and 9.5 billion PBMCs. To increase sequencing depth and limit assay-specific biases, different laboratories used diverse techniques to prepare libraries and sequence TCR repertoires. For each donor, CD4 naive and CD4 memory were each run on three plates, CD8 naive on two plates, and CD8 memory on one plate. Blood TCR repertoires of a handful of healthy adults were deeply sequenced to estimate repertoire size and the extent of clonotype sharing between individuals. The paper as a whole reports these results and caveats: Naive subsets generally had larger estimated clonotype richness than memory subsets did. Pairwise subsampling indicated that sequencing depth was expected to affect the degree of clonotype sharing among donors. Sampling was restricted to blood, and TCR repertoires in tissue are likely to differ from TCR repertoires in blood. Incomplete sequencing was indicated by rarefaction of sorted-subset datasets, despite the large sequencing depth. Because the study included a small number of donors, the genetic and exposure-history diversity represented was limited. Compared with non-shared clonotypes, the clonotypes found in all four sorted-subset donors had higher generation probabilities. Across four donors, about 4.5% of naive CD4, over 3% of naive CD8, 2% to 2.5% of memory CD4, and around 0.4% of memory CD8 clonotypes were shared.

Compared with germline, V lacks 2 bases and J lacks 5 bases; bases without a gene match: 5. The CDR3, from cysteine to phenylalanine, totals 15 residues. The read is trimmed to its CDR3 DNA, 45 bases read in frame from base 1. Reading the germline V gene (reference sequence) gives CDR1 MNHEY and CDR2 SMNVEV. As for this clone: Which antigen it targets is not known. No much larger clone exists at a distance of one base, and base qualities are not known.

Using the deep immunoSEQ assay, multiplex PCR amplified TCR CDR3 regions from genomic DNA. Extracted genomic DNA from each cell subset was spread evenly across all wells of several immunoSEQ 96-well plates, with each plate serving as a replicate. For sorted subsets, each replicate PCR was loaded with around 200 ng genomic DNA, equivalent to 32,000 or so T cell genomes. The purified libraries were quantified using a Qubit 3.0 fluorometer, sized with a Bioanalyzer 2100, and then quantified again using the KAPA Library Quantification kit. A separate single-read 150-cycle Illumina NextSeq 550 flow cell was used to sequence each immunoSEQ 96-well plate. Concerning the study's data processing: The immunoSEQ output contained only junctional sequences without quality scores, so filtering could not match that applied to full-length reads. Sequences were annotated with PyIR, a Python wrapper for IgBLAST v1.9, and V/J genes and CDR3 were assigned using IMGT germline references. Reads with weak V/J assignments (E-value above 1e-6), missing CDR3, stop codons, out-of-frame junctions, or ambiguous translated residues were removed. V3J clonotypes were defined as sequences sharing an identical inferred V gene, J gene, and CDR3 amino acid sequence. To compute the percentage overlap between repertoires, the number of shared unique clonotypes was divided by the size of the smaller repertoire. Repertoire richness was assessed with RTK rarefaction, the Chao1 estimator, and Recon v2.1 estimates of unobserved clonotypes. Generation probabilities were computed with OLGA for all TCRbeta clonotypes obtained by the gDNA method from a few donors. In its TCRdb copy, this immuneACCESS table keeps in-frame sequences only and misses some clones. Where compared with another copy, unresolved V genes explain less than half of these, and the others have no known cause. The DNA was the basis for D and trimming; V, J and clone size are from that table. The sample profile shows more than 2 million clones; under 97% of them were found once. The ten largest clones add up to roughly 0.13% of the sample.

The donors were healthy, HIV-negative adults who had no recently reported acute infections or vaccinations. All donors were Caucasian adults living in Nashville, Tennessee, USA. CD4+ T cells were enriched by magnetic negative selection, after which naive cells were positively selected on CD45RA and the negative fraction was taken as the memory subset. Blood was collected by leukapheresis, and PBMCs were isolated by Ficoll-Histopaque density gradient centrifugation and then cryopreserved in liquid nitrogen vapor phase. Analytical flow cytometry was used to check the purity and quantity of every magnetically sorted T cell population. Each sorted fraction had its genomic DNA isolated and then quantified by UV absorbance on a Nanodrop 2000c.

The sequence was collected from a man between 18 and 35 years old in good health. This chain joins TRBV27 to TRBJ1-2, and 10 junction bases match TRBD1. The specimen sequenced was naive CD4+ T cells sorted from blood. The cell subset or site label on this specimen signifies: CD45RA+ positively selected. The sequenced DNA: TGTGCCAGCAGTTTAGCCGGGACAGGGGAATATGGCTACACCTTC. It is translated as CASSLAGTGEYGYTF.